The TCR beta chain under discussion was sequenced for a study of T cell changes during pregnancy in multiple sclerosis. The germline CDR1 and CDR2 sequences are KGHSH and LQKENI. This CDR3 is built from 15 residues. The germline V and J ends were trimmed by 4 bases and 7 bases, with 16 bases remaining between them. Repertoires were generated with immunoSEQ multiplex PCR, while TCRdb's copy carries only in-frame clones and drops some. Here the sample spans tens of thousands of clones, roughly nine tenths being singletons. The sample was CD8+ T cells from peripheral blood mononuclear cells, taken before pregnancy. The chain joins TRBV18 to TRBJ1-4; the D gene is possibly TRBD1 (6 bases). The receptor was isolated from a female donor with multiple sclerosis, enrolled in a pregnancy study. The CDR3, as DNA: TGTGCCAGCTCACGCCCAGGGGAGAGTCGTGAAAAACTGTTTTTT. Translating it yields CASSRPGESREKLFF.